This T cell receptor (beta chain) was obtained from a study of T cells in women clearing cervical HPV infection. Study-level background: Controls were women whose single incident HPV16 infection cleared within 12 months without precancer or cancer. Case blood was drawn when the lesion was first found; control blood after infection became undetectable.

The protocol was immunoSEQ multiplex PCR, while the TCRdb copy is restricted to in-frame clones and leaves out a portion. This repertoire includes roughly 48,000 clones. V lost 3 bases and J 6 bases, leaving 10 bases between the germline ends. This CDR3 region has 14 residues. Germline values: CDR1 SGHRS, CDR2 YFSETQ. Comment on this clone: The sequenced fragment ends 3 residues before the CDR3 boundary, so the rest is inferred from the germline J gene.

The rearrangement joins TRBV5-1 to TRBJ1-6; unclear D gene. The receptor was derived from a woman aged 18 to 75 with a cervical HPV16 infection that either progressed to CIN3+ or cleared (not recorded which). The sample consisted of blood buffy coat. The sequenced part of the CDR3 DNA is TGCGCCAGCAGCTGGAGCGGTTTTAATTCACCC. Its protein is CASSWSGFNSP. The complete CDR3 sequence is CASSWSGFNSPLHF. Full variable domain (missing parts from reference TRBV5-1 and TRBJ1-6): KAGVTQTPRYLIKTRGQQVTLSCSPISGHRSVSWYQQTPGQGLQFLFEYFSETQRNKGNFPGRFSGRQFSNSRSEMNVSTLELGDSALYLCASSWSGFNSPLHFGNGTRLTVT.